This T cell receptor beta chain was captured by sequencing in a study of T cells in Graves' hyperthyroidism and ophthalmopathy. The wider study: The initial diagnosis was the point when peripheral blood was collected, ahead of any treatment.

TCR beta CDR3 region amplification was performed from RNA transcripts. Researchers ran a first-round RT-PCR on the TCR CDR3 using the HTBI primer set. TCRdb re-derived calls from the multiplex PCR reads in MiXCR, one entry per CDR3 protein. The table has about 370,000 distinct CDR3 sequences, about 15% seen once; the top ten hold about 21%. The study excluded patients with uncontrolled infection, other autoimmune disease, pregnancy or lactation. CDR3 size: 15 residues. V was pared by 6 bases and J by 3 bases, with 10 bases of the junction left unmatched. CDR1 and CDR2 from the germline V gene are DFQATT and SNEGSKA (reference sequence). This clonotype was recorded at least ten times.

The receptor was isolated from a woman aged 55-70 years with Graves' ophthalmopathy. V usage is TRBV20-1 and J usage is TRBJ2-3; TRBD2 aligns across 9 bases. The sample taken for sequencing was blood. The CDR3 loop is CSASVAGVRTDTQYF. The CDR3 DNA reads TGCAGTGCCTCTGTAGCGGGAGTACGGACAGATACGCAGTATTTT.